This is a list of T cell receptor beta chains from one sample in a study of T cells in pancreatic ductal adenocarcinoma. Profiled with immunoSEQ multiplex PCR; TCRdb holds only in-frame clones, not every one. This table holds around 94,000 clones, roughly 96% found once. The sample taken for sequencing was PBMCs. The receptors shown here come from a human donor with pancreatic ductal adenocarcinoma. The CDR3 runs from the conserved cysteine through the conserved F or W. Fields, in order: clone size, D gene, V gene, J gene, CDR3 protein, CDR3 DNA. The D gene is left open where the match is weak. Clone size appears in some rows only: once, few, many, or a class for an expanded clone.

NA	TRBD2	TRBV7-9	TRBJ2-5	CASSLETSGNKETQYF	TGTGCCAGCAGCTTAGAGACTAGCGGGAACAAAGAGACCCAGTACTTC
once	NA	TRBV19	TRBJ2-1	CASSLDYYNEQFF	TGTGCCAGTAGTCTTGACTACTACAATGAGCAGTTCTTC
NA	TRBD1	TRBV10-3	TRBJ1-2	CAISELGQGDEGYTF	TGTGCCATCAGTGAGCTTGGACAGGGGGATGAGGGCTACACCTTC
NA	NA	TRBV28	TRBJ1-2	CASSPHVGGVNGYTF	TGTGCCAGCAGTCCCCATGTGGGGGGTGTTAATGGCTACACCTTC
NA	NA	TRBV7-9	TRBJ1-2	CASSLIAGGYGYTF	TGTGCCAGCAGCTTAATAGCGGGGGGCTATGGCTACACCTTC
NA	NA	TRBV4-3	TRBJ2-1	CASSLGLYNEQFF	TGCGCCAGCAGCCTCGGACTTTACAATGAGCAGTTCTTC
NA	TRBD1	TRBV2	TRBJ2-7	CASSRHGQGHEQYF	TGTGCCAGCAGCCGCCACGGACAGGGACACGAGCAGTACTTC
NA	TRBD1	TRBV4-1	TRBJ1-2	CASSQAPGQGYGYTF	TGCGCCAGCAGCCAGGCCCCGGGACAGGGCTATGGCTACACCTTC
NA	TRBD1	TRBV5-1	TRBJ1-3	CASSPTPQGAAGNTIYF	TGCGCCAGCAGCCCAACCCCACAGGGGGCTGCTGGAAACACCATATATTTT
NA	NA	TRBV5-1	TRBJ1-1	CASSLEAGLTEAFF	TGCGCCAGCAGCTTGGAGGCAGGGCTGACTGAAGCTTTCTTT
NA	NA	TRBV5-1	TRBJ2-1	CASSLSGPYNEQFF	TGCGCCAGCAGCTTGAGCGGCCCGTACAATGAGCAGTTCTTC
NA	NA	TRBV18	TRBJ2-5	CASSPGEQETQYF	TGTGCCAGCTCACCGGGAGAACAAGAGACCCAGTACTTC
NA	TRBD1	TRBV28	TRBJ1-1	CASSSQGAEAFF	TGTGCCAGCAGTTCCCAGGGGGCAGAAGCTTTCTTT
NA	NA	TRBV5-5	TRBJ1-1	CASSQHRYTEAFF	TGTGCCAGCAGCCAACATCGTTACACTGAAGCTTTCTTT
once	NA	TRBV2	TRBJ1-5	CASSEPYSNQPQHF	TGTGCCAGCAGTGAGCCCTATAGCAATCAGCCCCAGCATTTT
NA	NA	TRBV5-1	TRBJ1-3	CASSESYDGNTIYF	TGCGCCAGCAGCGAGAGTTATGATGGAAACACCATATATTTT
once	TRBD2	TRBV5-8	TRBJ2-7	CASSFGGPGLAYEQYF	TGTGCCAGCAGCTTCGGGGGCCCGGGACTAGCCTACGAGCAGTACTTC
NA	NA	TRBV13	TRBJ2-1	CASSLGNGGDEQFF	TGTGCCAGCAGCTTAGGGAATGGAGGGGATGAGCAGTTCTTC
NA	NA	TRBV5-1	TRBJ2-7	CASSLGGTSYEQYF	TGCGCCAGCAGCTTAGGCGGGACCTCCTACGAGCAGTACTTC
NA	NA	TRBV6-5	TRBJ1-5	CASSYSGVEPQHF	TGTGCCAGCAGTTACTCAGGGGTGGAGCCCCAGCATTTT
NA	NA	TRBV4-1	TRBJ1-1	CASSQETGHAEAFF	TGCGCCAGCAGCCAAGAGACGGGACATGCTGAAGCTTTCTTT
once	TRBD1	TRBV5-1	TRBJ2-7	CASSQWTGALYEQYF	TGCGCCAGCAGCCAATGGACAGGGGCTCTCTACGAGCAGTACTTC
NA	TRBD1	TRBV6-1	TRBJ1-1	CASIRDSGMNTEAFF	TGTGCCAGCATTCGGGACAGCGGCATGAACACTGAAGCTTTCTTT
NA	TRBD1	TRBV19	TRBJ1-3	CASSIPLRGRNRGKAGNTIYF	TGTGCCAGTAGTATACCTTTAAGGGGAAGGAACAGGGGGAAAGCTGGAAACACCATATATTTT
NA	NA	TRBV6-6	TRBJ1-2	CASSLSVPNYGYTF	TGTGCCAGCAGTTTGTCGGTCCCTAACTATGGCTACACCTTC
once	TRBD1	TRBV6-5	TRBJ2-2	CASSLQGDGELFF	TGTGCCAGCAGCTTACAGGGGGACGGGGAGCTGTTTTTT
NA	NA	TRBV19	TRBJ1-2	CASMGHPNYGYTF	TGTGCCAGTATGGGACACCCTAACTATGGCTACACCTTC
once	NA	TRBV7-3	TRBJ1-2	CASSLTRGPGYGYTF	TGTGCCAGCAGCTTAACCAGGGGCCCTGGCTATGGCTACACCTTC